These 3 T cell receptor beta chains came from one sample sequenced in a study of PD-L1 blockade in urothelial cancer (dated by TCRdb to 2016 to 2017). Libraries were prepared through the immunoSEQ multiplex PCR assay. TCRdb stores this immuneACCESS table with in-frame sequences only. Part of the clones is absent; in the studies checked, under half of the shortfall reflects unresolved V genes, and no reason is known for the rest. For this sample the table gives tens of thousands of clones, of which roughly 86% were detected only once. The ten largest clones add up to 16% of the sample. Sequenced here: PBMCs, sampled around atezolizumab (anti-PD-L1) treatment. These TCRs come from a man aged 55-75 years with urothelial cancer.

V gene TRBV9 combines with J gene TRBJ2-3, with 9 nucleotides matching TRBD2. The CDR3 spans 16 residues. After removal of 4 bases from V and 0 bases from J, the junction contained 6 bases not matched to a gene. Per germline, CDR1 SGDLS and CDR2 YYNGEE. The CDR3 sequence: CASSYEAGGSTDTQYF. For the CDR3, the DNA is TGTGCCAGCAGCTATGAAGCGGGGGGAAGCACAGATACGCAGTATTTT.

The chain recombines TRBV9 with TRBJ1-3, with D perhaps matching TRBD1 (5 bases). Germline CDR1 reads SGDLS; CDR2 reads YYNGEE. The V end was cut by 1 base, the J end by 0 bases, with 8 bases between. CDR3 length: 15 residues. Written as DNA, the CDR3 is TGTGCCAGCAGCGTAATGGGGGGCTCTGGAAACACCATATATTTT. Encoded protein: CASSVMGGSGNTIYF. The full variable domain, its missing parts supplied by reference TRBV9 and TRBJ1-3, is DSGVTQTPKHLITATGQRVTLRCSPRSGDLSVYWYQQSLDQGLQFLIQYYNGEERAKGNILERFSAQQFPDLHSELNLSSLELGDSALYFCASSVMGGSGNTIYFGEGSWLTVV.

This rearrangement joins TRBV5-6 to TRBJ2-5, with 9 positions matching TRBD1. Germline V CDR1 and CDR2: SGHDT, YYEEEE. The CDR3 contains 15 residues. The V gene end was trimmed by 5 bases and the J gene end by 1 base; junction bases not matched to a gene: 6. The CDR3 bases are TGTGCCAGCAGTCGACGGACAGGGGCCCAAGAGACCCAGTACTTC. It translates to CASSRRTGAQETQYF.